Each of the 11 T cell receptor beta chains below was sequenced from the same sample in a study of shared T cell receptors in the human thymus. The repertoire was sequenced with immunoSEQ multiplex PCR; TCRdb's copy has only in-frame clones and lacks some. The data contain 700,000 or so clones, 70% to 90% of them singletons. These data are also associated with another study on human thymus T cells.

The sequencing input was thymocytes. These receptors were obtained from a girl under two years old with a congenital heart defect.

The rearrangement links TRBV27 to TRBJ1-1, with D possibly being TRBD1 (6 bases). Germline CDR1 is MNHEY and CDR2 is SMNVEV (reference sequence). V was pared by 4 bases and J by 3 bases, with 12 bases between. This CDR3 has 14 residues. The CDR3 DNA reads TGTGCCAGCAGTTCTCAGGGGTTGGACACTGAAGCTTTCTTT. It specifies CASSSQGLDTEAFF.

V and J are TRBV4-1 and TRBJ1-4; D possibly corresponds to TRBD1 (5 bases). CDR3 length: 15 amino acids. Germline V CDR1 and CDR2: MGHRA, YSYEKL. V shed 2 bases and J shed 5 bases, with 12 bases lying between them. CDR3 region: CASSQRRGGNEKLFF. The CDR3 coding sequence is TGCGCCAGCAGCCAACGGCGGGGGGGGAATGAAAAACTGTTTTTT.

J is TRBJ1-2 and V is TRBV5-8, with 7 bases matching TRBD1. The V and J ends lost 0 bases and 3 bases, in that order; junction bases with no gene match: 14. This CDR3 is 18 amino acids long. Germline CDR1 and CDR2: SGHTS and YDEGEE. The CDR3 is CASSLECQGQREDYGYTF. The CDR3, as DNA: TGTGCCAGCAGCTTGGAGTGTCAGGGACAGCGAGAGGACTATGGCTACACCTTC.

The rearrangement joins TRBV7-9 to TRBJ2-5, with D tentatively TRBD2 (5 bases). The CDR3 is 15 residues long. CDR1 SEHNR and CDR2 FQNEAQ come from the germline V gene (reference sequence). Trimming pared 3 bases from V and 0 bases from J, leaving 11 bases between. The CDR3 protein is CASSLAGVYQETQYF. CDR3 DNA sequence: TGTGCCAGCAGCTTGGCCGGGGTCTACCAAGAGACCCAGTACTTC.

The CDR3 protein is CATAGVSYNEQFF. For the CDR3, the DNA is TGTGCCACAGCAGGGGTATCGTACAATGAGCAGTTCTTC. The chain employs TRBV2 and TRBJ2-1, with D maybe TRBD1 (6 bases). The CDR3 has 13 residues. Trimming removed 10 bases at V and 4 bases at J, with 14 bases between. Germline CDR1 reads SNHLY; CDR2 reads FYNNEI.

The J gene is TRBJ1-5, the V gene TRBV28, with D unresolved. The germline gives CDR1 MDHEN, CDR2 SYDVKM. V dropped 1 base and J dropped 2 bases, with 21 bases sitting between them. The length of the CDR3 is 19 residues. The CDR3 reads CASSLSESTRDPGNQPQHF. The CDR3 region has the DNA TGTGCCAGCAGTTTATCGGAAAGTACGAGGGATCCCGGCAATCAGCCCCAGCATTTT.

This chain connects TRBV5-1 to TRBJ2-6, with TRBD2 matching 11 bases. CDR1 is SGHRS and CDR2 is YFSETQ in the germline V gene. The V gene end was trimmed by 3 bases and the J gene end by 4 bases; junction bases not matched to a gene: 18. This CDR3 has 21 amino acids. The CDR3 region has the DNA TGCGCCAGCAGCTCCACCCCCCCTACTAGCGGGGGCTCTCGGGGGGCCAACGTCCTGACTTTC. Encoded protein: CASSSTPPTSGGSRGANVLTF.

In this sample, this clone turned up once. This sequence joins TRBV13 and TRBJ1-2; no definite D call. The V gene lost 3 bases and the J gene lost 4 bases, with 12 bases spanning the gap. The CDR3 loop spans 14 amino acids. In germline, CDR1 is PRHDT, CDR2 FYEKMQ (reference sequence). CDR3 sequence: CASSFFNRTYGYTF. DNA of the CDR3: TGTGCCAGCAGCTTTTTCAACAGAACCTATGGCTACACCTTC.

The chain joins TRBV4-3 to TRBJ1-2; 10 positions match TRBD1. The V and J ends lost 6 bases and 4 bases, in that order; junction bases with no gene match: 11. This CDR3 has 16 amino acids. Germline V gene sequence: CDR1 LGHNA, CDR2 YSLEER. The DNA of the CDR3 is TGCGCCAGCAGACGCCGAGACAGGGGGCATAGCTATGGCTACACCTTC. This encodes CASRRRDRGHSYGYTF.

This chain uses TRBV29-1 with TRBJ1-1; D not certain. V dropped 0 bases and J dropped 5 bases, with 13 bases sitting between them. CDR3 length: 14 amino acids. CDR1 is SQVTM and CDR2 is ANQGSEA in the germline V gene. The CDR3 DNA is TGCAGCGTTGAAGATCACGGGGTCCGGACTGAAGCTTTCTTT. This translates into CSVEDHGVRTEAFF.

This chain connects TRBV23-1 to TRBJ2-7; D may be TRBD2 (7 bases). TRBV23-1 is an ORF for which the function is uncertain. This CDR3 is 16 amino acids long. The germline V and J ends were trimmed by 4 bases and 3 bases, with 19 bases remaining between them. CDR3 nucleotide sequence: TGCGCCAGCAGTCCTAGTCGGCGGGGGACAAACTACGAGCAGTACTTC. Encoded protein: CASSPSRRGTNYEQYF.